The 10 T cell receptor beta chains listed next were all sequenced from one sample in a study of siplizumab effects on memory and regulatory T cells. Generated by immunoSEQ multiplex PCR, the TCRdb table keeps only in-frame clones and is missing some. The table lists some 100,000 clones, about 91% of them singletons. The sequencing input was CD4+ T cells sorted from blood. The receptors were sampled from a human donor in good health. Some clones in this sample may be carry-over from other donors' samples.

The CDR3 here is CASSPGLAVSYEQYF. DNA of the CDR3: TGTGCCAGCAGCCCGGGACTAGCGGTATCCTACGAGCAGTACTTC. The rearrangement links TRBV7-2 to TRBJ2-7; 11 positions agree with TRBD2. This CDR3 is 15 amino acids long. Germline CDR1 and CDR2: SGHTA and FQGNSA. With 5 bases clipped from V and 1 base from J, the junction kept 4 bases outside the gene matches.

This clone was recorded only once. The chain recombines TRBV7-9 with TRBJ2-7; possible D gene TRBD2, 6 bases. V lost 5 bases, J lost 1 base, and 15 bases lay in between. CDR3 length: 15 amino acids. The germline V gene has CDR1 SEHNR and CDR2 FQNEAQ (reference sequence). The CDR3: CASSPTGLISYEQYF. The CDR3 nucleotides read TGTGCCAGCAGCCCGACGGGACTGATATCCTACGAGCAGTACTTC.

The V gene is TRBV19, the J gene TRBJ2-2; D uncertain. Deletions cut 1 base from V and 2 bases from J, with 8 bases between. Germline V gene lookup returns CDR1 LNHDA and CDR2 SQIVND (reference sequence). The length of the CDR3 is 15 residues. CDR3 region: CASSIGQPNTGELFF. The CDR3 nucleotides are TGTGCCAGTAGTATAGGACAACCAAACACCGGGGAGCTGTTTTTT.

The chain recombines TRBV6-5 with TRBJ2-7; D ambiguous. The CDR3 sequence is 12 residues long. V gave up 5 bases and J gave up 5 bases, with 10 bases separating them. Germline V gives CDR1 MNHEY, CDR2 SVGAGI. The CDR3 sequence is CASSLMGNEQYF. In DNA form, the CDR3 reads TGTGCCAGCAGTCTAATGGGAAACGAGCAGTACTTC.

The chain combines TRBV18 with TRBJ1-4; D is unresolved. Germline values: CDR1 KGHSH, CDR2 LQKENI. The CDR3 length is 12 residues. V was clipped by 6 bases and J by 5 bases, with 7 bases between them. The CDR3 DNA reads TGTGCCAGCTCCCGGGGAAATGAAAAACTGTTTTTT. It is translated as CASSRGNEKLFF. Using reference TRBV18 and TRBJ1-4 for the parts outside the CDR3, the full variable domain is NAGVMQNPRHLVRRRGQEARLRCSPMKGHSHVYWYRQLPEEGLKFMVYLQKENIIDESGMPKERFSAEFPKEGPSILRIQQVVRGDSAAYFCASSRGNEKLFFGSGTQLSVL.

The count of this clone is one. This chain joins TRBV5-1 and TRBJ2-4; D remains ambiguous. V was pared by 0 bases and J by 2 bases, with 6 bases between. The CDR3 has 14 residues. CDR1 is SGHRS, CDR2 YFSETQ, per germline. In DNA, the CDR3 is TGCGCCAGCAGCTTGGATGGGACCAAAAACATTCAGTACTTC. Protein sequence: CASSLDGTKNIQYF.

The J gene is TRBJ2-7, the V gene TRBV28; D remains unclear. Germline V lookup: CDR1 MDHEN, CDR2 SYDVKM. With 4 bases removed from V and 4 bases from J, the gap between germline ends came to 8 bases. The CDR3 totals 12 residues. CDR3 sequence (DNA): TGTGCCAGCAGTTGGGCCAGGTACGAGCAGTACTTC. Amino acids: CASSWARYEQYF.

In DNA form, the CDR3 reads TGTGCCAGCAGCTGGGACAGGGGTAATGTAGATACGCAGTATTTT. It translates to CASSWDRGNVDTQYF. The rearrangement uses TRBV7-9 and TRBJ2-3, with 10 bases fitting TRBD1. This CDR3 region has 15 residues. V shed 4 bases, J shed 5 bases, and the junction held 6 bases outside the gene matches. Germline-derived CDR1 and CDR2 are SEHNR and FQNEAQ (reference sequence).

This clone was seen just once. The chain recombines TRBV5-4 with TRBJ1-2; the D gene is possibly TRBD1 (5 bases). Between the trimmed V and J ends, which lost 0 bases and 8 bases, there was a span of 14 bases. This CDR3 is built from 14 residues. CDR1 SGHNT and CDR2 YYREEE come from the germline V gene (reference sequence). DNA of the CDR3: TGTGCCAGCAGCTTGGAAGGGACCTCAGGCGGCTACACCTTC. It codes for CASSLEGTSGGYTF. Variable domain in full (rest from reference TRBV5-4 and TRBJ1-2): ETGVTQSPTHLIKTRGQQVTLRCSSQSGHNTVSWYQQALGQGPQFIFQYYREEENGRGNFPPRFSGLQFPNYSSELNVNALELDDSALYLCASSLEGTSGGYTFGSGTRLTVV.

The J gene is TRBJ2-2, the V gene TRBV18, with a tentative D call TRBD2 (6 bases). Trimming pared 3 bases from V and 1 base from J, leaving 9 bases between. The CDR3 consists of 15 residues. The germline V gene encodes CDR1 KGHSH and CDR2 LQKENI. This CDR3 reads CASSPGLLNTGELFF. CDR3 in DNA: TGTGCCAGCTCACCGGGACTTTTGAACACCGGGGAGCTGTTTTTT.